These 21 T cell receptor beta chains were sequenced from one sample in a study of shared clonotypes between healthy human individuals. The assay was immunoSEQ multiplex PCR, and TCRdb's table has in-frame clones only and misses some. The data contain 2 million to 3 million clones, over 85% of them seen just once; the ten biggest clones take up more than 0.35%. The sample comprised naive CD4+ T cells from PBMCs. Subset indicated: CD45RA+ positively selected. Receptor source: a man aged 18 to 29 in good health. Some clones in this sample may be carry-over from other donors' samples.

The chain uses TRBV9 and TRBJ1-5; D gene unclear. Trimming pared 0 bases from V and 5 bases from J, leaving 6 bases between. Germline V CDR1 and CDR2: SGDLS, YYNGEE. This CDR3 is built from 13 residues. The CDR3 coding sequence is TGTGCCAGCAGCGTAGACTTGGATCAGCCCCAGCATTTT. It codes for CASSVDLDQPQHF.

V usage is TRBV2 and J usage is TRBJ1-4; tentative D call: TRBD1 (5 bases). Germline CDR1 is SNHLY and CDR2 is FYNNEI. The ends were cut back, 8 bases at V and 7 bases at J, with 14 bases in the middle. The CDR3 loop spans 13 amino acids. The CDR3 spells CASGWGSGEKLFF. The CDR3 nucleotides read TGTGCCAGCGGCTGGGGGTCAGGTGAAAAACTGTTTTTT.

CDR3 amino acids: CASSPAGAYYGYTF. The CDR3 DNA reads TGTGCCAGCTCACCCGCAGGGGCCTACTATGGCTACACCTTC. The chain combines TRBV18 with TRBJ1-2; D perhaps matches TRBD1 (6 bases). V shed 3 bases and J shed 3 bases, with 11 bases lying between them. Germline V CDR1 and CDR2: KGHSH, LQKENI. This CDR3 is 14 amino acids long.

This chain connects TRBV11-2 to TRBJ2-1, with D unresolved. The CDR3 covers 15 residues. CDR1 is SGHAT and CDR2 is FQNNGV in the germline V gene. The ends were cut back, 4 bases at V and 0 bases at J, with 10 bases in the middle. The CDR3 is CASSSLTGSYNEQFF. In DNA form, the CDR3 reads TGTGCCAGCAGCTCACTTACGGGCTCCTACAATGAGCAGTTCTTC.

J is TRBJ2-7 and V is TRBV9; D ambiguous. The CDR3 extends over 14 amino acids. The V gene's germline CDR1 is SGDLS and CDR2 YYNGEE. Trimming shortened V by 4 bases and J by 2 bases, and 13 bases separated the two germline ends. The CDR3 DNA sequence: TGTGCCAGCAGCCCCGGACCGACCGCCTACGAGCAGTACTTC. Translation gives CASSPGPTAYEQYF.

The V gene is TRBV5-4, the J gene TRBJ2-3, with 12 bases lining up with TRBD2. This CDR3 has 16 amino acids. Germline V gene lookup returns CDR1 SGHNT and CDR2 YYREEE (reference sequence). Losses at the gene ends were 5 bases for V and 2 bases for J; bases not matched to a gene: 6. CDR3 region: CASSPRLAGDTDTQYF. The CDR3 coding sequence is TGTGCCAGCAGTCCGAGACTAGCGGGAGACACAGATACGCAGTATTTT.

The CDR3 is CASSKGTSGREDEQFF. CDR3 bases: TGCGCCAGCAGCAAGGGGACTAGCGGGAGGGAGGATGAGCAGTTCTTC. The chain carries TRBV5-1 and TRBJ2-1; 16 bases line up with TRBD2. This CDR3 region has 16 residues. CDR1 and CDR2 from the germline V gene are SGHRS and YFSETQ. V lost 4 bases to trimming and J lost 8 bases; unmatched junction nucleotides: 6.

The chain combines TRBV19 with TRBJ2-6; D may be TRBD1 or TRBD2 (6 bases each). Per the germline V gene, CDR1 is LNHDA and CDR2 is SQIVND (reference sequence). V lost 5 bases and J 1 base, leaving 27 bases between the germline ends. The CDR3 has 21 amino acids. The CDR3 is CASSHKHGVGGLISGANVLTF. For the CDR3, the DNA is TGTGCCAGTAGTCATAAACACGGGGTAGGGGGACTCATATCTGGGGCCAACGTCCTGACTTTC.

The V gene is TRBV2, the J gene TRBJ1-2, with TRBD1 as a possible D gene (6 bases). This CDR3 comprises 15 residues. Per the germline V gene, CDR1 is SNHLY and CDR2 is FYNNEI. V gave up 5 bases and J gave up 0 bases, with 13 bases separating them. CDR3 DNA: TGTGCCAGCAGTAAGGGGGGGACTACTAACTATGGCTACACCTTC. Translating it yields CASSKGGTTNYGYTF.

The V gene is TRBV27, the J gene TRBJ2-5; a weak D match, TRBD2 (5 bases). In germline, CDR1 is MNHEY, CDR2 SMNVEV (reference sequence). V gave up 8 bases and J gave up 4 bases, with 11 bases separating them. The CDR3 loop spans 12 amino acids. This CDR3 is CASSRVGETQYF. CDR3 nucleotide sequence: TGTGCCAGCTCGCGGGTAGGAGAGACCCAGTACTTC.

Remarks on this clone: Other DNA sequences in this sample translate to the same CDR3. V is TRBV7-3 and J is TRBJ2-2; the match to TRBD2 covers 8 bases. The V gene's germline CDR1 is SGHTA and CDR2 FQGTGA. The CDR3 runs to 16 residues. V dropped 3 bases and J dropped 2; count of bases not matched to a gene: 5. The CDR3: CASSLLSGRNTGELFF. The CDR3, as DNA: TGTGCCAGCAGCTTGCTCAGCGGGAGAAACACCGGGGAGCTGTTTTTT.

V is TRBV7-9 and J is TRBJ2-1, with TRBD1 identical over 9 bases. The CDR3 length is 15 residues. CDR1 and CDR2 (germline): SEHNR, FQNEAQ (reference sequence). The ends lost 4 bases at V and 5 bases at J; junction bases unmatched: 6. The CDR3 DNA reads TGTGCCAGCAGCTCCCGGGACAGGGTTGACAATGAGCAGTTCTTC. Residues: CASSSRDRVDNEQFF.

V gene TRBV5-4 combines with J gene TRBJ2-7; 11 nucleotides agree with TRBD2. CDR1 is SGHNT, CDR2 YYREEE, per germline (reference sequence). Losses at the gene ends were 0 bases for V and 5 bases for J; bases not matched to a gene: 1. The CDR3 totals 14 residues. The CDR3 protein is CASSLATSGNEQYF. In nucleotides, the CDR3 is TGTGCCAGCAGCTTGGCGACTAGCGGGAACGAGCAGTACTTC.

This rearrangement joins TRBV5-1 to TRBJ1-1; D might be TRBD1 (6 bases). CDR1 and CDR2 (germline): SGHRS, YFSETQ. V was shortened by 3 bases and J by 5 bases, with 17 bases between the two germline ends. The length of the CDR3 is 15 residues. CDR3 protein: CASSSVQGLGTEAFF. CDR3 nucleotide sequence: TGCGCCAGCAGCTCGGTACAGGGTCTGGGGACTGAAGCTTTCTTT.

This clone was detected once. The CDR3 coding sequence is TGTGCCAGCAGGGACGTAGCGGGAGGGACAGATACGCAGTATTTT. Translated, it gives CASRDVAGGTDTQYF. This chain connects TRBV6-5 to TRBJ2-3; 11 bases align to TRBD2. Trimming cost V 6 bases and J 3 bases; bases outside gene matches: 5. CDR3 length: 15 amino acids. Per germline, CDR1 MNHEY and CDR2 SVGAGI.

The gene calls are TRBV2 and TRBJ2-2; D remains unclear. V lost 5 bases, J lost 7 bases, and 14 bases lay in between. This CDR3 spans 14 amino acids. The V gene's germline CDR1 is SNHLY and CDR2 FYNNEI. Here the CDR3 reads CASSPNALGGELFF. The DNA for the CDR3 is TGTGCCAGCAGTCCTAACGCTTTGGGCGGGGAGCTGTTTTTT.

The chain carries TRBV28 and TRBJ1-1; TRBD1 matches 7 bases. The CDR3 sequence is 17 residues long. The junction had 11 bases not matched to a gene; V was cut back by 3 bases and J by 1 base. CDR1 and CDR2 from the germline V gene are MDHEN and SYDVKM. CDR3 loop: CASSFSSNRGKNTEAFF. For the CDR3, the DNA is TGTGCCAGCAGTTTCTCCTCTAACAGGGGAAAGAACACTGAAGCTTTCTTT.

CDR3 DNA sequence: TGCAGCGTAATATCCGGGACAGGGGGCGCGGGCTCTGGGGCCAACGTCCTGACTTTC. Translating it yields CSVISGTGGAGSGANVLTF. V usage is TRBV29-1 and J usage is TRBJ2-6, with TRBD1 identical over 12 bases. Per germline, CDR1 SQVTM and CDR2 ANQGSEA. The CDR3 length is 19 residues. The trim removed 6 bases at V and 0 bases at J, leaving 12 bases unmatched.

The CDR3 DNA follows: TGTGCCAGCAGTGAAGCGTTACTAGGAACCACAGATACGCAGTATTTT. Encoded protein: CASSEALLGTTDTQYF. This chain joins TRBV6-1 and TRBJ2-3, with D maybe TRBD2 (5 bases). Trimming shortened V by 0 bases and J by 2 bases, and 12 bases separated the two germline ends. In germline, CDR1 is MNHNS, CDR2 SASEGT. The CDR3 consists of 16 residues.

The chain uses TRBV19 and TRBJ2-3, with D perhaps matching TRBD1 (5 bases). CDR1 is LNHDA and CDR2 is SQIVND in the germline V gene (reference sequence). Trimming took off 5 bases at V and 2 bases at J, with 14 bases between the two ends. The CDR3 consists of 15 residues. CDR3 nucleotide sequence: TGTGCCAGTAGTCCGCGACAGAGCTCCACAGATACGCAGTATTTT. Amino acids: CASSPRQSSTDTQYF.

The V gene is TRBV27, the J gene TRBJ1-1, with 7 bases lining up with TRBD1. Germline CDR1 and CDR2: MNHEY and SMNVEV (reference sequence). This CDR3 comprises 13 residues. With V trimmed by 2 bases and J by 8 bases, 5 bases remained unmatched. In nucleotides, the CDR3 is TGTGCCAGCAGTTTAAGAGGGACAGAAGAAGCTTTCTTT. Its protein product is CASSLRGTEEAFF.